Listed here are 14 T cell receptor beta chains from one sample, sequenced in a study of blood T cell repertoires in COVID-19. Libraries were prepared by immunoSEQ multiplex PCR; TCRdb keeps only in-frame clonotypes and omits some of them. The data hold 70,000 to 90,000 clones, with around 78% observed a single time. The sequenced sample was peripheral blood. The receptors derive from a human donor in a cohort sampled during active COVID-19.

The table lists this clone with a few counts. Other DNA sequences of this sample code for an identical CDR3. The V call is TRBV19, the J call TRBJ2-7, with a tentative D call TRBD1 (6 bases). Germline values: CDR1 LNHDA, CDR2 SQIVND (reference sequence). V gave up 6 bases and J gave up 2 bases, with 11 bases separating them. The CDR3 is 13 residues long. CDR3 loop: CASSPGQAYEQYF. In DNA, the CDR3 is TGTGCCAGTAGCCCGGGACAAGCCTACGAGCAGTACTTC. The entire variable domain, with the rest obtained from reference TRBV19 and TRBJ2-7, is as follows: DGGITQSPKYLFRKEGQNVTLSCEQNLNHDAMYWYRQDPGQGLRLIYYSQIVNDFQKGDIAEGYSVSREKKESFPLTVTSAQKNPTAFYLCASSPGQAYEQYFGPGTRLTVT.

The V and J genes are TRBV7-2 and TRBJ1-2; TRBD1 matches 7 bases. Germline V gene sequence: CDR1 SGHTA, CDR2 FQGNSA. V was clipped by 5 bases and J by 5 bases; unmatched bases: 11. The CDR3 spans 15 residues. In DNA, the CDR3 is TGTGCCAGCAGCCCGCTACCCGGGACAGATTATGGCTACACCTTC. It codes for CASSPLPGTDYGYTF.

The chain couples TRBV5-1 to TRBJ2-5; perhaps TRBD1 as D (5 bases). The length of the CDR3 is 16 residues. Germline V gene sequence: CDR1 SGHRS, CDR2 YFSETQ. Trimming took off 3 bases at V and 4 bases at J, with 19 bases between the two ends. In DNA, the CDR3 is TGCGCCAGCAGCTCGACGGAGTCAGGGTTTAGAGAGACCCAGTACTTC. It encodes CASSSTESGFRETQYF.

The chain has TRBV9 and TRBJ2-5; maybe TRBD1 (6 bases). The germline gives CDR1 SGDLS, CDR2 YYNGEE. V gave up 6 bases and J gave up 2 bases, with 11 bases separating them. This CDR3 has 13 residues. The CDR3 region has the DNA TGTGCCAGCAACAGGGATACACAAGAGACCCAGTACTTC. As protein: CASNRDTQETQYF.

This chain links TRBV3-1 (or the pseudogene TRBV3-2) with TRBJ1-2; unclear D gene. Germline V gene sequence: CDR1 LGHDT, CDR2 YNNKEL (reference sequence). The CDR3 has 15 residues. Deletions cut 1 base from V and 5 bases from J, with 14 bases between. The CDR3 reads CASSQGGPPVYGYTF. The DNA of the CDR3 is TGTGCCAGCAGCCAAGGCGGGCCCCCTGTTTATGGCTACACCTTC.

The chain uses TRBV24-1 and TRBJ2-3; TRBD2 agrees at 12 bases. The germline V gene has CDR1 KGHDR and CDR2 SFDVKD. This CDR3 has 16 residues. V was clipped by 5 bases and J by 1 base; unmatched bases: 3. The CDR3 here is CATSGGLAGRTDTQYF. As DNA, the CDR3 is TGTGCCACCAGTGGGGGACTAGCGGGTCGCACAGATACGCAGTATTTT.

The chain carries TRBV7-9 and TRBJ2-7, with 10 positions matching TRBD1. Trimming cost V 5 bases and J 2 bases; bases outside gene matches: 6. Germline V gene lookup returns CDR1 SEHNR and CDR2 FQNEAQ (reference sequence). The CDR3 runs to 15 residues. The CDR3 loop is CASSLGTGDPYEQYF. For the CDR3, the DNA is TGTGCCAGCAGCCTAGGGACAGGGGATCCCTACGAGCAGTACTTC.

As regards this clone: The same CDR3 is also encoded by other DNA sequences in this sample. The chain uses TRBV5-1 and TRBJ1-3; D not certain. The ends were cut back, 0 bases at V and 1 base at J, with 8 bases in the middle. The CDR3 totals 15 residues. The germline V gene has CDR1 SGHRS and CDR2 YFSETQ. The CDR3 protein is CASSLAGGSGNTIYF. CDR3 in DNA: TGCGCCAGCAGCTTGGCCGGAGGGTCTGGAAACACCATATATTTT.

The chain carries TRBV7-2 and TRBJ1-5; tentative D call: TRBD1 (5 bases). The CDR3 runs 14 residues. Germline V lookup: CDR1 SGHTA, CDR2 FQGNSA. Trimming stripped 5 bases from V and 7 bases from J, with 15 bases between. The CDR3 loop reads CASSQIQGPQPQHF. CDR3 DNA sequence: TGTGCCAGCAGCCAGATCCAGGGCCCCCAGCCCCAGCATTTT.

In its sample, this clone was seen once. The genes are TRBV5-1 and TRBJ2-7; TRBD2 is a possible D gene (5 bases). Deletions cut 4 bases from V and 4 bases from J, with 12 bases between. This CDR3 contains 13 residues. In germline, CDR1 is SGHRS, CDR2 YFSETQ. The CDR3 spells CASSDGREYEQYF. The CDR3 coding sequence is TGCGCCAGCAGCGACGGACGGGAATACGAGCAGTACTTC.

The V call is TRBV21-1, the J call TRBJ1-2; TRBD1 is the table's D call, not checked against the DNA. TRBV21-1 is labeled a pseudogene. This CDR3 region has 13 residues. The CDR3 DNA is TGTGCCAGCAGTCCCAGGGGGCACTATGGCTACACCTTC. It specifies CASSPRGHYGYTF.

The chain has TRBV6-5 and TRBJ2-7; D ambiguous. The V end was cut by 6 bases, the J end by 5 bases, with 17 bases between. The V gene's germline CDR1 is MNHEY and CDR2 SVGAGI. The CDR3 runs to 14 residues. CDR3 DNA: TGTGCCAGCAGCGGTCAGCCCCTAGACCACGAGCAGTACTTC. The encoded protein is CASSGQPLDHEQYF.

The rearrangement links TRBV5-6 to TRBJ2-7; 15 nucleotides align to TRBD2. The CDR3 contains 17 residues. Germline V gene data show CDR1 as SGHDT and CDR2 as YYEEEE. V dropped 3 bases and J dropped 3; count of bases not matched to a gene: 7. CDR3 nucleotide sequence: TGTGCCAGCAGCTCGGGACTAGCGGGGGGAGCTTACTACGAGCAGTACTTC. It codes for CASSSGLAGGAYYEQYF.

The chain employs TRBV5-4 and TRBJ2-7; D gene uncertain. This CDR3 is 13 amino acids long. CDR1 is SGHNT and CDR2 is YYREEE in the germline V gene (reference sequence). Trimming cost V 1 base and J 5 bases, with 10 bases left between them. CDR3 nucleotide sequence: TGTGCCAGCAGCTTGTATAACTCACACGAGCAGTACTTC. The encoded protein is CASSLYNSHEQYF.